This T cell receptor beta chain derives from a study of vaccination and CD4 T cells after COVID-19. This clonotype was detected once. Its antigen remains unidentified. Treatment indicated: roughly ten-day PBMC culture with coronavirus spike peptide pools or control peptides (ViraFEST assay). Days 3 and 7 saw half the medium swapped for fresh IL-2 medium. V shed 5 bases and J shed 0 bases, with 10 bases lying between them. CDR1 and CDR2 (germline): SQVTM, ANQGSEA. The CDR3 has 14 amino acids. Sequencing of cultured CD4+ T cell DNA used the Oncomine TCR Beta short-read assay. TCRdb re-derived calls from the PCR reads in MiXCR, one entry per CDR3 protein. The sample has 27,000 or so distinct CDR3 sequences; approximately 49% are singletons.

This TCR was recovered from a human donor who had recovered from COVID-19. The sequencing sample was made of CD4+ T cells from blood, cultured in vitro. The J gene is TRBJ1-4, the V gene TRBV29-1, with no clear D. The CDR3 sequence: CSVLGIATNEKLFF. The DNA for the CDR3 is TGCAGCGTTCTGGGGATTGCAACTAATGAAAAACTGTTTTTT. The entire variable domain, with the rest obtained from reference TRBV29-1 and TRBJ1-4, is as follows: SAVISQKPSRDICQRGTSLTIQCQVDSQVTMMFWYRQQPGQSLTLIATANQGSEATYESGFVIDKFPISRPNLTFSTLTVSNMSPEDSSIYLCSVLGIATNEKLFFGSGTQLSVL.